The subject of this entry is one T cell receptor (beta chain). This clone was seen a few times. There is no known antigen for this receptor. Base qualities are not provided; no much larger clone lies one nucleotide away. This entry comes from a study of T cell responses to AZD1222 COVID-19 vaccine (dated by TCRdb to about 2021). With respect to the entire study: Because spike-specific TCR depth and breadth did not differ between the two schedules, AZD1222 recipients who got a second dose at roughly 4 weeks were pooled with those who got a second dose at roughly 12 weeks. TCR sequencing covered 233 trial participants: 207 given two doses of AZD1222 and 26 given two doses of MenACWY control vaccine. Trial participants were enrolled by age into 18-55, 56-69 and 70-plus year subgroups, with roughly 160, 29 and 62 TCR-sequenced participants respectively. Broad study findings and their caveats: CD4 TCRs associated with the vaccine covered the entire spike protein, and the dominant responses were in regions 160-218 and 743-854. Conclusions about previously exposed vaccinees are limited, since just 5 or 6 AZD1222 recipients were seropositive for SARS-CoV-2 at baseline. No day 14 peak-response samples were available, so repertoires were characterized only after the peak T cell response. The 56-69-year group was small, and its depth increase did not reach significance, likely because of low power. Participants were mostly white British, with more females than males. The authors suggested clonal diversity may have been underestimated. Spike-specific TCR breadth and depth rose significantly after two AZD1222 doses compared with day 0 and with MenACWY recipients. Reportedly, close to half of the unique spike-specific TCRs recognized epitopes lying outside the regions that are mutated in the B.1.351 and B.1.1.7 variants.

The CDR3 regions of human TCRbeta chains were subjected to immunosequencing. In the original analysis: TCRs in the repertoires were compared against a reference library of SARS-CoV-2-specific TCRs that had been generated with the MIRA antigen-specificity platform. Breadth was defined as the fraction of unique TCRs that were SARS-CoV-2-associated. Depth was defined as the fraction of total T cells that were SARS-CoV-2-associated. Using the MIRA data, each spike-specific TCR was assigned both to the spike region to which the TCR was reactive and to a CD4 or CD8 class. Log10-transformed breadth and depth values were compared by one-way ANOVA with Sidak's multiple comparisons tests. The table was pulled from immuneACCESS by TCRdb, which kept in-frame rearrangements only. Such tables lose some clones; where checked, under half of the loss comes from unresolved V genes, and the rest has no known cause. V, J and clone size are taken as reported in that table, and D and trimming were inferred from the DNA itself. In this sample the table shows more than 90,000 clones, around 84% of which occur a single time. The top ten constitute 1.4% of the sample.

The label giving this sample's time point can be read as: baseline before first vaccination. Vaccinee samples came from UK trials COV001 and COV002, including a single-blind randomized controlled phase 2/3 trial of AZD1222 (ChAdOx1 nCoV-19) in healthy adults. For TCRbeta chain sequencing, PBMC samples from trial participants were taken at day 0 and at day 28 after the second dose. The clonotype was recovered from an adult in good health. The starting material was peripheral blood, obtained on day 0 of AZD1222 vaccination.

The sequenced DNA is TGCGGGTGGCGGGAGCGCCCCTACGAGCAGTACTTC. Its protein product is CGWRERPYEQYF. The sequence links TRBV10-1 to TRBJ2-7, with 7 bases matching TRBD2. Spanning cysteine to phenylalanine, the CDR3 consists of 12 amino acids. Only CDR3 DNA remains: 36 bases, in frame from the first base. CDR1 and CDR2, looked up from the germline V gene (reference sequence), are WNHNN and SYGVQD.